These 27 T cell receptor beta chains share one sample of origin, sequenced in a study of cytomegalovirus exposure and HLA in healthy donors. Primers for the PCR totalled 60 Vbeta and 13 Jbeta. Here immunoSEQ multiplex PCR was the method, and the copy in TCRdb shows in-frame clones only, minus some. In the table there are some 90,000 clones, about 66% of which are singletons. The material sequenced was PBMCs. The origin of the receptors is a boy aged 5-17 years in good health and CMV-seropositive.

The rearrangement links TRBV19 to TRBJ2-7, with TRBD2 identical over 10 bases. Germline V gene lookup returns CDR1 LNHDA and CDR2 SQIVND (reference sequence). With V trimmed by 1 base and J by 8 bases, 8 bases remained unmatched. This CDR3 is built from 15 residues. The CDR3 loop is CASSIVPLAGKQQYF. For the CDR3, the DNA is TGTGCCAGTAGTATAGTCCCACTAGCGGGGAAACAGCAGTACTTC.

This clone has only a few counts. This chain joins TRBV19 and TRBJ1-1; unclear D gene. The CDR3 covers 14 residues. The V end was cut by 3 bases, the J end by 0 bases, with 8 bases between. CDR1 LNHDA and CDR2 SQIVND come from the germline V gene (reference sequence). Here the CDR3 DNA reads TGTGCCAGTAGTATCGGGTGGGTGAACACTGAAGCTTTCTTT. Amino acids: CASSIGWVNTEAFF.

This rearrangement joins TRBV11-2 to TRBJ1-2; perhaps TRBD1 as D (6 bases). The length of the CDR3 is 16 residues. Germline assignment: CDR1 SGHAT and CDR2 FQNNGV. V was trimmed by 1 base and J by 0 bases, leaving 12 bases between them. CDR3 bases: TGTGCCAGCAGCTTAGGGTACAGGGAATCTAACTATGGCTACACCTTC. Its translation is CASSLGYRESNYGYTF.

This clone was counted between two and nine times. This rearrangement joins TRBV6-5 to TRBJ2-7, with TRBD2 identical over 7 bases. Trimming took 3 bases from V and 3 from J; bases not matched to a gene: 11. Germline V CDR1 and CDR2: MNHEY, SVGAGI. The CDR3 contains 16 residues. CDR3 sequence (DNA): TGTGCCAGCAGTTATTCGGACGGGGGGAAGTACTACGAGCAGTACTTC. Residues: CASSYSDGGKYYEQYF.

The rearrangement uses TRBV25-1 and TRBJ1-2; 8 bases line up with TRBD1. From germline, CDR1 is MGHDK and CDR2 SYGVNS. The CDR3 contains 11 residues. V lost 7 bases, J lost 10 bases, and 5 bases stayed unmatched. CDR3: CASTQTGVYTF. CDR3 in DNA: TGTGCCAGCACCCAGACAGGGGTCTACACCTTC.

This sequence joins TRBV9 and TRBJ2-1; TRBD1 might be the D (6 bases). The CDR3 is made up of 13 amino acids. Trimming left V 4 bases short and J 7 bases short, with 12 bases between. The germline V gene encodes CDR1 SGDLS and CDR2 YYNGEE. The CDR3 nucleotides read TGTGCCAGCAGCCCCGGGACACTTAATGAGCAGTTCTTC. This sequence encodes CASSPGTLNEQFF.

The CDR3 region has the DNA TGTGCCAGCAGTTTACAGGGATTAGGCAATCAGCCCCAGCATTTT. Its translation is CASSLQGLGNQPQHF. The rearrangement links TRBV6-5 to TRBJ1-5; D is possibly TRBD1 (6 bases). The germline V and J ends were trimmed by 4 bases and 2 bases, with 12 bases remaining between them. The length of the CDR3 is 15 residues. The germline CDR1 and CDR2 sequences are MNHEY and SVGAGI.

The CDR3 region has the DNA TGCACCAGCAGCCCCAAACGGGACTATGCCTACGAGCAGTACTTC. This gives the protein CTSSPKRDYAYEQYF. This rearrangement joins TRBV1 to TRBJ2-7; the D call in the table, TRBD2, was not verified against the DNA. TRBV1 is a recognized pseudogene. The CDR3 covers 15 residues.

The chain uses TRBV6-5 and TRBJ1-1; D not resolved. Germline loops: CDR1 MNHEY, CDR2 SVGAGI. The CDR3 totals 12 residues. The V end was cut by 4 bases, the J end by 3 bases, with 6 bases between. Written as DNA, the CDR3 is TGTGCCAGCAGTTTCGGTCACACTGAAGCTTTCTTT. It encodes CASSFGHTEAFF.

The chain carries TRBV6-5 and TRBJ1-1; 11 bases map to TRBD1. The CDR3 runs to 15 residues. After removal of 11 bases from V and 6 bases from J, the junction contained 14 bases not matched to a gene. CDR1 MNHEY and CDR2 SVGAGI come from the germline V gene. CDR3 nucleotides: TGTGCCGGGCGCCGGGACAGGGGGTTTTTAGCTGAAGCTTTCTTT. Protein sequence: CAGRRDRGFLAEAFF.

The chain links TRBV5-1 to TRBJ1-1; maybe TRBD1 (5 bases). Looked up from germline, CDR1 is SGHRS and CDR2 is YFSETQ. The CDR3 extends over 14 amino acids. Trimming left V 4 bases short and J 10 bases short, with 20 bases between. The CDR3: CASSRWGGERGAFF. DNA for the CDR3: TGCGCCAGCAGCCGTTGGGGAGGGGAAAGGGGAGCTTTCTTT.

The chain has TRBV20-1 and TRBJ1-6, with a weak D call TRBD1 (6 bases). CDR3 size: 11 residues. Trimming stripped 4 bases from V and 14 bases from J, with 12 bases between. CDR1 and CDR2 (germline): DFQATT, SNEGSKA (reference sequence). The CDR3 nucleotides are TGCAGTGCTACCCTTAAGGGGGCCCTCCACTTT. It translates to CSATLKGALHF.

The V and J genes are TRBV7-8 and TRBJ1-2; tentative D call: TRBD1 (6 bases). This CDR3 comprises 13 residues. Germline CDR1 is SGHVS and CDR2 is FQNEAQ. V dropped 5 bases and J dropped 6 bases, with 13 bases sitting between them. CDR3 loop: CASSPPGVHGYTF. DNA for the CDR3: TGTGCCAGCAGCCCCCCAGGGGTCCATGGCTACACCTTC.

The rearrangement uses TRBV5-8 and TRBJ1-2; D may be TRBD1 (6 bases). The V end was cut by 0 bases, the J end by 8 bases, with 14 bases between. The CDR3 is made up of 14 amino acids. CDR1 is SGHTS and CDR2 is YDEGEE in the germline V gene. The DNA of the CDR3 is TGTGCCAGCAGCTTGGTACCAGGGGTGCAGGGCTACACCTTC. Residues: CASSLVPGVQGYTF.

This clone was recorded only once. The CDR3 DNA reads as TGTGCCAGCAGCTTAAAACAGGGTTCCTACGAGCAGTACTTC. The encoded protein is CASSLKQGSYEQYF. This chain uses TRBV5-4 with TRBJ2-7; tentative D call: TRBD1 (6 bases). CDR1 is SGHNT, CDR2 YYREEE, per germline (reference sequence). V was pared by 2 bases and J by 1 base, with 10 bases between. The CDR3 totals 14 residues.

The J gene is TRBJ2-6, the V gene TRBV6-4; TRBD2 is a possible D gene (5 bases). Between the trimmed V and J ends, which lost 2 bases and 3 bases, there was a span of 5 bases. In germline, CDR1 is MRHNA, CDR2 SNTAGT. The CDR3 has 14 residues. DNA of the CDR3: TGTGCCAGCAGTGACCGGGGTGGGGCCAACGTCCTGACTTTC. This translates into CASSDRGGANVLTF.

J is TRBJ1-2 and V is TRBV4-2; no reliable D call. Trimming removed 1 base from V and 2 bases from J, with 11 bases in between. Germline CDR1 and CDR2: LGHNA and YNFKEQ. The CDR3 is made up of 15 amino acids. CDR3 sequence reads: CASSQASGRNYGYTF. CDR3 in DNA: TGTGCCAGCAGCCAAGCCAGTGGGAGAAACTATGGCTACACCTTC.

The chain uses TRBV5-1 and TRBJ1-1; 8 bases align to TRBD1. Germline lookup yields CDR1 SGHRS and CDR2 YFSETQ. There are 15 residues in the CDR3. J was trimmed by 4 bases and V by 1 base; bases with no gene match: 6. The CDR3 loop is CASSLYRGGTTEAFF. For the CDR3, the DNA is TGCGCCAGCAGCTTGTACAGGGGGGGTACCACTGAAGCTTTCTTT. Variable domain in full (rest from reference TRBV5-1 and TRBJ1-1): KAGVTQTPRYLIKTRGQQVTLSCSPISGHRSVSWYQQTPGQGLQFLFEYFSETQRNKGNFPGRFSGRQFSNSRSEMNVSTLELGDSALYLCASSLYRGGTTEAFFGQGTRLTVV.

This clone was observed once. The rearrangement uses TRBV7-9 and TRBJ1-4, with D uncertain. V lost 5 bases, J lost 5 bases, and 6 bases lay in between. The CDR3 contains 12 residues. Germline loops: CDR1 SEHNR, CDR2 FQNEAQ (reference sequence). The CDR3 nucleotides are TGTGCCAGCAGCCTATCGAATGAAAAACTGTTTTTT. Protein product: CASSLSNEKLFF.

The CDR3 loop is CASTPSGGQPQHF. For the CDR3, the DNA is TGTGCCAGTACCCCATCCGGAGGTCAGCCCCAGCATTTT. This chain connects TRBV19 to TRBJ1-5; D unclear. Per germline, CDR1 LNHDA and CDR2 SQIVND (reference sequence). The ends were cut back, 7 bases at V and 6 bases at J, with 13 bases in the middle. This CDR3 spans 13 amino acids.

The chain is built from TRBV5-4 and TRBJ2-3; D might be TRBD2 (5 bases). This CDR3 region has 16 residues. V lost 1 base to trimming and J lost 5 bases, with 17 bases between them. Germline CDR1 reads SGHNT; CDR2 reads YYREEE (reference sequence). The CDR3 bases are TGTGCCAGCAGCTTGATGTTGCAGCAGGCGGGAGATACGCAGTATTTT. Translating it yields CASSLMLQQAGDTQYF. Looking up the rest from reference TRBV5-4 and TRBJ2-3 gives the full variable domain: ETGVTQSPTHLIKTRGQQVTLRCSSQSGHNTVSWYQQALGQGPQFIFQYYREEENGRGNFPPRFSGLQFPNYSSELNVNALELDDSALYLCASSLMLQQAGDTQYFGPGTRLTVL.

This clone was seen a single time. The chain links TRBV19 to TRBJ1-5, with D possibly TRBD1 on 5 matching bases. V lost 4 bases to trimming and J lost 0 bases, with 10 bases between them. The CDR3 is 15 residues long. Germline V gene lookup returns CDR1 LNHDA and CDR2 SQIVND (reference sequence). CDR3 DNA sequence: TGTGCCAGTAGTACCAGAGACAGTAGCAATCAGCCCCAGCATTTT. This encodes CASSTRDSSNQPQHF.

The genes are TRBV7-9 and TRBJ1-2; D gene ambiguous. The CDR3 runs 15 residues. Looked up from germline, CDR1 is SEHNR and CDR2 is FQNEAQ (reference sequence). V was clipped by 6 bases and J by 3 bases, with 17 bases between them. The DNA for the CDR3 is TGTGCCAGCAGACCAGGACCATCCGGGGACTATGGCTACACCTTC. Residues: CASRPGPSGDYGYTF.

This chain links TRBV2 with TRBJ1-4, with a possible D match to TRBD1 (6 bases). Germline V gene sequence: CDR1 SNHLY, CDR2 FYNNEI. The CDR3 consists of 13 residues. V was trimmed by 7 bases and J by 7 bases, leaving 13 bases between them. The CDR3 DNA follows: TGTGCCAGCATGCGGGGGGCCGGTGAAAAACTGTTTTTT. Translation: CASMRGAGEKLFF.

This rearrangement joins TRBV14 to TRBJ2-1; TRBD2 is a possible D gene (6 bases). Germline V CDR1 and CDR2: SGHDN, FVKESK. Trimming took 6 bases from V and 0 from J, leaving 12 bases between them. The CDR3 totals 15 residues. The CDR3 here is CASSFGSSSYNEQFF. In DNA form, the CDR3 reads TGTGCCAGCAGTTTCGGGAGTAGCTCCTACAATGAGCAGTTCTTC.

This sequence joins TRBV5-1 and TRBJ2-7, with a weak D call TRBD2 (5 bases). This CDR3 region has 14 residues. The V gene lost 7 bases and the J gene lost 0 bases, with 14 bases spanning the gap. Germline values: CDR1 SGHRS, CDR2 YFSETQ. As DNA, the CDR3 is TGCGCCAGCGGACTGACGGACCTCTCCTACGAGCAGTACTTC. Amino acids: CASGLTDLSYEQYF.

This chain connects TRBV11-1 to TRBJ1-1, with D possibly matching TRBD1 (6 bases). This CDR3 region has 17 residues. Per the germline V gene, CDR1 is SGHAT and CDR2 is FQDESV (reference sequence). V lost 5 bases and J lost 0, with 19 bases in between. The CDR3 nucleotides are TGTGCCAGCAGCCCAATAGACAGGTGGGGTATGAACACTGAAGCTTTCTTT. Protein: CASSPIDRWGMNTEAFF.